This note documents a single T cell receptor (beta chain) sequence. Its antigen is undetermined. The CDR3 runs 12 residues. The V end was cut by 5 bases, the J end by 3 bases, with 7 bases between. The germline V gene has CDR1 ENHRY and CDR2 SYGVKD. MiXCR was run by TCRdb on the RACE reads, yielding one entry per CDR3 protein. The table shows about 190,000 distinct CDR3 sequences, with about 25% occurring only once. Time point meaning: patch test 3, about 24 weeks after DPC sensitization. The treatment is: therapeutic diphenylcyclopropenone sensitization with weekly scalp DPC. This entry belongs to a study of human T cells and chemical hapten exposure. Whole-study context: All patients underwent weekly scalp dosing with diphenylcyclopropenone for the full roughly 25-week study. DPC at 0.01% went onto the upper back in patch tests, read at 6 days. Notes on the study in general: Patch test score tracked positively with PT1 expanded TCR counts.

The source material was whole blood, sampled in connection with sensitization to the hapten diphenylcyclopropenone (DPC). This TCR came from a middle-aged woman with alopecia areata. Some clones in this sample may be carry-over from other donors' samples. The genes are TRBV10-3 and TRBJ1-2; TRBD1 is a possible D gene (5 bases). The CDR3 coding sequence is TGTGCCATCAGTAGGGGTGACTATGGCTACACCTTC. This sequence encodes CAISRGDYGYTF.